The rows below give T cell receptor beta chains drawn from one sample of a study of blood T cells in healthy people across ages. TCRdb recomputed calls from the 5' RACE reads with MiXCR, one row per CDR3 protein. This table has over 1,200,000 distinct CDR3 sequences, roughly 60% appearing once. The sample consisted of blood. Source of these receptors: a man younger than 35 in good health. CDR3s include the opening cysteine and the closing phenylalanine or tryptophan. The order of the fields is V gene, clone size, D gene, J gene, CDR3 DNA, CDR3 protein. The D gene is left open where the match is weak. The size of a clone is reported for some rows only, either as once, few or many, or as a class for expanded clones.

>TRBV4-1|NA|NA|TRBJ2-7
TGCGCCAGCAGCCAAGAGACTTTTGGGGCCTACGAGCAGTACTTC
CASSQETFGAYEQYF
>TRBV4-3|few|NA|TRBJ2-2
TGCGCCAGCAGCCAAGAGAGCAACCCCGGGGAGCTGTTTTTT
CASSQESNPGELFF
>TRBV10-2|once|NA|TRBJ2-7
TGCGCCAGCAGTCCCAACCCTATGGGTGAGCAGTACTTC
CASSPNPMGEQYF
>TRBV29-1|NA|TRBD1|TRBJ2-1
TGCAGCGCGGGGACAGGGTTCGCCTACTACAATGAGCAGTTCTTC
CSAGTGFAYYNEQFF
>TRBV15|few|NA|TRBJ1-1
TGTGCCACCAGCAGAGACCCGAATATAGGCACTGAAGCTTTCTTT
CATSRDPNIGTEAFF
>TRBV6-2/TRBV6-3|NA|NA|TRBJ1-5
TGTGCCAGCAGTTATGTGGGGATCGACAATCAGCCCCAGCATTTT
CASSYVGIDNQPQHF
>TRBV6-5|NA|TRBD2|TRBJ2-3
TGTGCCAGCAGTTACCCGGGGGCTAGCGGGAGGATGGTAACAGATACGCAGTATTTT
CASSYPGASGRMVTDTQYF
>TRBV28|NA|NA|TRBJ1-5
TGTGCCAGCAGATTCAGGGTCCCTCAGCCCCAGCATTTT
CASRFRVPQPQHF
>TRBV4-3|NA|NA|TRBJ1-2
TGCGCCAGCAGCCAAGAGGACACCGGGGGCTATGGCTACACCTTC
CASSQEDTGGYGYTF
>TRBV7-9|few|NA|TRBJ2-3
TGTGCCAGCAGCTTCATTGAGGATACGCAGTATTTT
CASSFIEDTQYF
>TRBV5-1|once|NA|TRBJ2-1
TGCGCCAGCAGCTTGGAGCCAGGGTATAATGAGCAGTTCTTC
CASSLEPGYNEQFF
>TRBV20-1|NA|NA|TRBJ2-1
TGCAGTGCTTATAGCACACTAGGGTACAATGAGCAGTTCTTC
CSAYSTLGYNEQFF
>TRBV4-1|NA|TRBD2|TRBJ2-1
TGCGCCAGCAGCTCCGAAGCGGGGGGGAAATACGATGAGCAGTTCTTC
CASSSEAGGKYDEQFF
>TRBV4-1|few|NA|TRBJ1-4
TGCGCCAGCAGCCAAGATTTTGTGGGACTCGGGAATGAAAAACTGTTTTTT
CASSQDFVGLGNEKLFF
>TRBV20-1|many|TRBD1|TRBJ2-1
TGCAGTGCTAGAGATGGGGACAGGGATTTCAATGAGCAGTTCTTC
CSARDGDRDFNEQFF